The 31 T cell receptor beta chains presented below share a single source sample, sequenced in a study of a mutant IDH1 vaccine in newly diagnosed glioma. Using immunoSEQ multiplex PCR, the repertoire was profiled, and TCRdb retains in-frame clones only, with some absent. In the table there are roughly 56,000 clones, roughly 80% of which are singletons. Time point in this sample: week 47, end of study. Every vaccination contained 300 ug of the mutant IDH1 20-mer peptide and was paired with topical imiquimod. These TCRs' antigens remain unknown. The sequences come from PBMCs, collected from a glioma patient whose treatment included an IDH1 peptide vaccine. The receptors derive from a man aged 45-65 years with glioma.

The rearrangement links TRBV5-4 to TRBJ1-2, with a tentative D call TRBD1 (6 bases). The ends were cut back, 2 bases at V and 8 bases at J, with 13 bases in the middle. The CDR3 is made up of 13 amino acids. From germline, CDR1 is SGHNT and CDR2 YYREEE (reference sequence). CDR3 region: CASSLQGVEGYTF. In DNA form, the CDR3 reads TGTGCCAGCAGCTTACAGGGCGTAGAAGGCTACACCTTC.

This chain links TRBV29-1 with TRBJ1-1; a weak D match, TRBD1 (6 bases). The ends were cut back, 2 bases at V and 6 bases at J, with 7 bases in the middle. Germline CDR1 is SQVTM and CDR2 is ANQGSEA. The CDR3 runs 11 residues. CDR3 residues: CSVERGAEAFF. The CDR3 DNA is TGCAGCGTTGAAAGGGGGGCTGAAGCTTTCTTT. Looking up the rest from reference TRBV29-1 and TRBJ1-1 gives the full variable domain: SAVISQKPSRDICQRGTSLTIQCQVDSQVTMMFWYRQQPGQSLTLIATANQGSEATYESGFVIDKFPISRPNLTFSTLTVSNMSPEDSSIYLCSVERGAEAFFGQGTRLTVV.

The chain employs TRBV4-1 and TRBJ2-7; D might be TRBD1 (6 bases). CDR3 length: 15 amino acids. V was shortened by 1 base and J by 2 bases, with 12 bases between the two germline ends. Per the germline V gene, CDR1 is MGHRA and CDR2 is YSYEKL. CDR3 bases: TGCGCCAGCAGCCAAGGAGGAACAGGGACCTACGAGCAGTACTTC. It encodes CASSQGGTGTYEQYF.

The genes are TRBV19 and TRBJ1-2; 7 nucleotides align to TRBD1. Germline-derived CDR1 and CDR2 are LNHDA and SQIVND (reference sequence). This CDR3 spans 14 amino acids. V trimming: 5 bases; J trimming: 4 bases; junction bases outside the gene matches: 7. DNA for the CDR3: TGTGCCAGTAGTCGGACACAGGGGACCTATGGCTACACCTTC. It specifies CASSRTQGTYGYTF.

The chain joins TRBV7-8 to TRBJ2-5; TRBD2 agrees at 11 bases. Unmatched junction bases numbered 5, after V lost 11 bases and J lost 3 bases. Germline V gene lookup returns CDR1 SGHVS and CDR2 FQNEAQ. The CDR3 contains 13 residues. The CDR3 DNA reads as TGTGCCGGGGGGACTAGCGGTAAAGAGACCCAGTACTTC. It codes for CAGGTSGKETQYF.

The count of this clone is one. The CDR3 spells CASTGQGSGNTIYF. In DNA form, the CDR3 reads TGTGCCAGCACCGGACAGGGTTCCGGAAACACCATATATTTT. The genes are TRBV6-5 and TRBJ1-3; 8 nucleotides align to TRBD1. The germline V gene has CDR1 MNHEY and CDR2 SVGAGI. The CDR3 is made up of 14 amino acids. J was trimmed by 4 bases and V by 7 bases; bases with no gene match: 6.

The gene calls are TRBV28 and TRBJ2-5; possibly TRBD1 or TRBD2 for D (5 bases each). This CDR3 region has 14 residues. CDR1 is MDHEN, CDR2 SYDVKM, per germline. V was clipped by 5 bases and J by 4 bases, with 14 bases between them. The chain's CDR3 is CASSPPRGGETQYF. CDR3 DNA sequence: TGTGCCAGCAGTCCCCCCCGGGGCGGAGAGACCCAGTACTTC.

The J gene is TRBJ2-5, the V gene TRBV29-1, with a possible D match to TRBD2 (5 bases). Trimming took 4 bases from V and 2 from J, leaving 17 bases between them. CDR3 length: 15 amino acids. CDR1 and CDR2 (germline): SQVTM, ANQGSEA. The CDR3 sequence is CSVGMGSGLQETQYF. CDR3 sequence (DNA): TGCAGCGTTGGAATGGGTTCGGGATTACAAGAGACCCAGTACTTC.

The chain uses TRBV6-6 and TRBJ2-1; D is perhaps TRBD1 (6 bases). The length of the CDR3 is 12 residues. CDR1 and CDR2 from the germline V gene are MNHNY and SVGAGI (reference sequence). Trimming cost V 2 bases and J 8 bases, with 7 bases left between them. The CDR3 nucleotides read TGTGCCAGCAGTTACGGGGGCCATGAGCAGTTCTTC. Its protein is CASSYGGHEQFF.

The chain links TRBV21-1 to TRBJ1-5. TRBV21-1 is described as a pseudogene. This CDR3 is 15 amino acids long. The DNA of the CDR3 is TGTGCCAGCAGCAATCCTAGCAGGACCAATCAGCCCCAGCATTTT. It yields the protein CASSNPSRTNQPQHF.

V gene TRBV9 combines with J gene TRBJ1-1; TRBD1 matches at 8 bases. This CDR3 is built from 15 residues. V was clipped by 3 bases and J by 1 base; unmatched bases: 5. Germline-derived CDR1 and CDR2 are SGDLS and YYNGEE. The CDR3 sequence: CASSARGQGNTEAFF. CDR3 DNA: TGTGCCAGCAGCGCCCGCGGACAGGGGAACACTGAAGCTTTCTTT.

The chain recombines TRBV19 with TRBJ2-7, with 12 bases matching TRBD1. V was pared by 4 bases and J by 5 bases, with 6 bases of the junction left unmatched. Germline loops: CDR1 LNHDA, CDR2 SQIVND (reference sequence). This CDR3 contains 15 residues. The CDR3 spells CASSTTGTGGNEQYF. The CDR3 nucleotides read TGTGCCAGTAGTACAACCGGGACAGGGGGCAACGAGCAGTACTTC. The full variable domain, with the rest looked up from reference TRBV19 and TRBJ2-7, is DGGITQSPKYLFRKEGQNVTLSCEQNLNHDAMYWYRQDPGQGLRLIYYSQIVNDFQKGDIAEGYSVSREKKESFPLTVTSAQKNPTAFYLCASSTTGTGGNEQYFGPGTRLTVT.

The V gene is TRBV11-2, the J gene TRBJ2-7; 7 bases are shared with TRBD2. This CDR3 has 14 residues. Germline values: CDR1 SGHAT, CDR2 FQNNGV. Trimming took 5 bases from V and 0 from J; bases not matched to a gene: 4. In nucleotides, the CDR3 is TGTGCCAGCAGCCAAGCGGGGCCCTCCTACGAGCAGTACTTC. It codes for CASSQAGPSYEQYF.

The V call is TRBV5-6, the J call TRBJ2-5; D is possibly TRBD2 (6 bases). Germline V gene data show CDR1 as SGHDT and CDR2 as YYEEEE. Deletions cut 2 bases from V and 5 bases from J, with 13 bases between. The CDR3 extends over 14 amino acids. The CDR3 sequence: CASSFSGGRETQYF. The CDR3 nucleotides read TGTGCCAGCAGCTTTTCAGGAGGGAGGGAGACCCAGTACTTC.

The chain recombines TRBV5-4 with TRBJ2-7, with 10 bases that match TRBD2. This CDR3 is built from 14 residues. Per germline, CDR1 SGHNT and CDR2 YYREEE (reference sequence). V was pared by 4 bases and J by 2 bases, with 3 bases of the junction left unmatched. The CDR3 DNA sequence: TGTGCCAGCAGCCCAGGACTAGCGGCCTACGAGCAGTACTTC. Protein: CASSPGLAAYEQYF.

This chain joins TRBV5-1 and TRBJ1-1; D perhaps matches TRBD1 (5 bases). The V and J ends lost 4 bases and 4 bases respectively, with 14 bases between them. Germline values: CDR1 SGHRS, CDR2 YFSETQ. The CDR3 spans 14 residues. The chain's CDR3 is CASSPSGGSTEAFF. As DNA, the CDR3 is TGCGCCAGCAGCCCCTCGGGGGGATCCACTGAAGCTTTCTTT. The variable domain in full, with the rest retrieved from reference TRBV5-1 and TRBJ1-1, is KAGVTQTPRYLIKTRGQQVTLSCSPISGHRSVSWYQQTPGQGLQFLFEYFSETQRNKGNFPGRFSGRQFSNSRSEMNVSTLELGDSALYLCASSPSGGSTEAFFGQGTRLTVV.

The rearrangement links TRBV2 to TRBJ1-1, with unresolved D. The CDR3 consists of 14 residues. Germline V gene sequence: CDR1 SNHLY, CDR2 FYNNEI. V lost 5 bases, J lost 1 base, and 11 bases lay in between. CDR3 in amino acids: CASSLKEENTEAFF. DNA for the CDR3: TGTGCCAGCAGTCTAAAGGAGGAGAACACTGAAGCTTTCTTT.

J is TRBJ2-1 and V is TRBV4-1; 9 bases align to TRBD2. The CDR3 sequence is 18 residues long. CDR1 and CDR2 (germline): MGHRA, YSYEKL. The V gene end was trimmed by 0 bases and the J gene end by 3 bases; junction bases not matched to a gene: 9. CDR3 bases: TGCGCCAGCAGCCAAGACATAGCGGGGGCCGCCAACTACAATGAGCAGTTCTTC. Translated: CASSQDIAGAANYNEQFF.

This clone was found a few times. The chain joins TRBV6-5 to TRBJ1-1; D remains ambiguous. The CDR3 runs 14 residues. V was cut by 0 bases and J by 5 bases, with 10 bases left in between. The V gene's germline CDR1 is MNHEY and CDR2 SVGAGI. The CDR3 loop reads CASSYSLLETEAFF. Written as DNA, the CDR3 is TGTGCCAGCAGTTACTCGTTGTTGGAAACTGAAGCTTTCTTT.

The rearrangement links TRBV19 to TRBJ1-5, with a possible D match to TRBD1 (6 bases). Germline lookup yields CDR1 LNHDA and CDR2 SQIVND (reference sequence). Trimming removed 7 bases at V and 2 bases at J, with 15 bases between. CDR3 length: 15 amino acids. DNA of the CDR3: TGTGCCAGTAATAAAGGGGGAATTGGCAATCAGCCCCAGCATTTT. This gives the protein CASNKGGIGNQPQHF.

This clone was seen more than once but under ten times. The chain employs TRBV27 and TRBJ1-1; TRBD1 is a possible D gene (5 bases). Germline CDR1 reads MNHEY; CDR2 reads SMNVEV (reference sequence). V was cut by 4 bases and J by 9 bases, with 12 bases left in between. The length of the CDR3 is 12 residues. As DNA, the CDR3 is TGTGCCAGCAGTTCCTACCGGGGACAAGCTTTCTTT. Amino acid sequence: CASSSYRGQAFF.

This chain uses TRBV19 with TRBJ2-5, with D maybe TRBD1 (5 bases). V shed 4 bases and J shed 5 bases, with 11 bases lying between them. CDR1 and CDR2 from the germline V gene are LNHDA and SQIVND (reference sequence). The CDR3 covers 13 residues. The chain's CDR3 is CASSKNRQETQYF. The CDR3 bases are TGTGCCAGTAGTAAGAACAGGCAGGAGACCCAGTACTTC. The complete variable domain, with remaining parts taken from reference TRBV19 and TRBJ2-5, reads DGGITQSPKYLFRKEGQNVTLSCEQNLNHDAMYWYRQDPGQGLRLIYYSQIVNDFQKGDIAEGYSVSREKKESFPLTVTSAQKNPTAFYLCASSKNRQETQYFGPGTRLLVL.

The chain links TRBV23-1 to TRBJ2-4; D gene unclear. TRBV23-1 is annotated as an ORF whose role is uncertain. The CDR3 runs to 14 residues. Trimming pared 5 bases from V and 0 bases from J, leaving 8 bases between. CDR3 protein: CASSFALAKNIQYF. CDR3 DNA: TGCGCCAGCAGTTTCGCACTAGCCAAAAACATTCAGTACTTC.

The chain carries TRBV7-6 and TRBJ2-7; TRBD2 matches at 13 bases. The length of the CDR3 is 16 residues. Germline CDR1 is SGHVS and CDR2 is FNYEAQ. V was pared by 5 bases and J by 4 bases, with 8 bases of the junction left unmatched. The CDR3 here is CASSPRTSGGGYEQYF. CDR3 bases: TGTGCCAGCAGCCCTAGGACTAGCGGGGGTGGTTACGAGCAGTACTTC.

This chain connects TRBV28 to TRBJ1-1; no clear D. The germline V gene has CDR1 MDHEN and CDR2 SYDVKM. The V end lost 6 bases, the J end lost 6 bases, and 14 bases lay between the germline ends. The CDR3 sequence is 13 residues long. CDR3 bases: TGTGCCAGCAGCCGGGTCTACTCCCCTGAAGCTTTCTTT. Encoded protein: CASSRVYSPEAFF. The variable domain in full, completed from reference TRBV28 and TRBJ1-1, reads DVKVTQSSRYLVKRTGEKVFLECVQDMDHENMFWYRQDPGLGLRLIYFSYDVKMKEKGDIPEGYSVSREKKERFSLILESASTNQTSMYLCASSRVYSPEAFFGQGTRLTVV.

The genes are TRBV30 and TRBJ2-5; D perhaps matches TRBD2 (6 bases). The CDR3 is made up of 14 amino acids. In germline, CDR1 is GTSNPN, CDR2 SVGIG (reference sequence). Trimming removed 4 bases from V and 5 bases from J, with 17 bases in between. CDR3 nucleotides: TGTGCCTGGACTTCACGGAGGGGCCGGGAGACCCAGTACTTC. Protein sequence: CAWTSRRGRETQYF.

V is TRBV5-1 and J is TRBJ2-5, with TRBD2 as a possible D gene (7 bases). CDR1 SGHRS and CDR2 YFSETQ come from the germline V gene. The length of the CDR3 is 16 residues. Between the trimmed V and J ends, which lost 7 bases and 4 bases, there was a span of 23 bases. The CDR3 loop is CASGPSGGRGGETQYF. The CDR3 DNA reads as TGCGCCAGCGGACCCTCCGGGGGGCGAGGAGGAGAGACCCAGTACTTC.

The chain uses TRBV5-8 and TRBJ2-2; D perhaps matches TRBD1 (6 bases). Trimming stripped 2 bases from V and 3 bases from J, with 11 bases between. This CDR3 region has 15 residues. Looked up from germline, CDR1 is SGHTS and CDR2 is YDEGEE. The CDR3 bases are TGTGCCAGCAGCTTCCTGGACAGACACACCGGGGAGCTGTTTTTT. This translates into CASSFLDRHTGELFF.

The chain is built from TRBV27 and TRBJ1-6, with unresolved D. This CDR3 has 16 amino acids. Trimming shortened V by 6 bases and J by 4 bases, and 16 bases separated the two germline ends. Germline values: CDR1 MNHEY, CDR2 SMNVEV (reference sequence). The CDR3 reads CASRPESRSYNSPLHF. CDR3 sequence (DNA): TGTGCCAGCAGACCTGAGAGTAGGAGTTATAATTCACCCCTCCACTTT.

The chain's CDR3 is CASSLDIYEQYF. In nucleotides, the CDR3 is TGTGCCAGCAGCTTAGACATCTACGAGCAGTACTTC. The chain combines TRBV7-8 with TRBJ2-7; D ambiguous. This CDR3 has 12 amino acids. V lost 1 base to trimming and J lost 3 bases, with 4 bases between them. Germline V gene sequence: CDR1 SGHVS, CDR2 FQNEAQ.

The chain uses TRBV6-5 and TRBJ1-3; no clear D. Trimming stripped 7 bases from V and 3 bases from J, with 13 bases between. Germline values: CDR1 MNHEY, CDR2 SVGAGI. The length of the CDR3 is 14 residues. CDR3 DNA: TGTGCCAGCATCGGGATCCTTGGTGGAAACACCATATATTTT. Amino acid sequence: CASIGILGGNTIYF.